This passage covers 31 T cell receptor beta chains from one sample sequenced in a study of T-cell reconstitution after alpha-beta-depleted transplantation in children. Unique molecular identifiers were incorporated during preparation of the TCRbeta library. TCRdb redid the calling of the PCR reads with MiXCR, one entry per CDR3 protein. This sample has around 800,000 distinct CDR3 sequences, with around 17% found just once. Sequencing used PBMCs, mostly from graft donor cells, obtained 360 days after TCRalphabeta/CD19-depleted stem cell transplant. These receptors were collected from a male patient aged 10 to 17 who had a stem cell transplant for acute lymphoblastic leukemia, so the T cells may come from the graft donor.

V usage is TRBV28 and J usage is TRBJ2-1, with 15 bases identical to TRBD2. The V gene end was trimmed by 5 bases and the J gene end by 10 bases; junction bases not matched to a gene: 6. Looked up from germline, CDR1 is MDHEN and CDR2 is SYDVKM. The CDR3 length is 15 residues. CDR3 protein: CASSIGTSGRNEQFF. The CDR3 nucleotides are TGTGCCAGCAGTATAGGGACTAGCGGGAGGAACGAGCAGTTCTTC.

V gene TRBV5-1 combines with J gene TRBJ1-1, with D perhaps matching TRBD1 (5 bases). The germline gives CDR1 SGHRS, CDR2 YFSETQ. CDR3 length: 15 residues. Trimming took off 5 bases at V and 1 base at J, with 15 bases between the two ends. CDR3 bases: TGCGCCAGCAGGATTGGGGGAGTTAAGAACACTGAAGCTTTCTTT. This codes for CASRIGGVKNTEAFF.

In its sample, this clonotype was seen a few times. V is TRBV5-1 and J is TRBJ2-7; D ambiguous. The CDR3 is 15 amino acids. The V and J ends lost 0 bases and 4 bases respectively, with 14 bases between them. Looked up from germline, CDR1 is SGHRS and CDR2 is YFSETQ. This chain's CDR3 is CASSLAGLYVYEQYF. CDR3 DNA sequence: TGCGCCAGCAGCTTGGCAGGCCTCTACGTATACGAGCAGTACTTC.

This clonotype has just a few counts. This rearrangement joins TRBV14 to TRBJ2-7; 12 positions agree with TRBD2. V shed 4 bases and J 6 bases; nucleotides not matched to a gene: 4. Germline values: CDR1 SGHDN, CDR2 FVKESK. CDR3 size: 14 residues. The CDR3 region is CASSRLAGEGEQYF. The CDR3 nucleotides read TGTGCCAGCAGCCGACTAGCGGGAGAGGGCGAGCAGTACTTC.

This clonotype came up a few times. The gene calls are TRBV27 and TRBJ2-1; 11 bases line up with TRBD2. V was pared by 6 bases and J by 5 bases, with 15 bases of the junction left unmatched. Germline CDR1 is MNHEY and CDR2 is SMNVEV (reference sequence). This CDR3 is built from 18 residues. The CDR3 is CASRAILLAGDANNEQFF. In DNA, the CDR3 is TGTGCCAGCAGGGCCATTCTACTAGCGGGAGACGCTAACAATGAGCAGTTCTTC.

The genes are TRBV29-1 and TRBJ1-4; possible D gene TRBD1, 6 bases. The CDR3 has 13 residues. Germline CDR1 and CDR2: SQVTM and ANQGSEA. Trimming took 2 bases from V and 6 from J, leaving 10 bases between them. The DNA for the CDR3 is TGCAGCGTTGAAAGGGGGACTGATGAAAAACTGTTTTTT. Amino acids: CSVERGTDEKLFF.

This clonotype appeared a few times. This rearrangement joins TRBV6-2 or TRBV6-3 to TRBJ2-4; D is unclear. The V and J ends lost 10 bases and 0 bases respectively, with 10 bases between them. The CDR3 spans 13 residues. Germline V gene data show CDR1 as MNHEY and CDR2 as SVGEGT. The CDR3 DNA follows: TGTGCCACAAGAGGAGAAGCCAAAAACATTCAGTACTTC. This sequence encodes CATRGEAKNIQYF.

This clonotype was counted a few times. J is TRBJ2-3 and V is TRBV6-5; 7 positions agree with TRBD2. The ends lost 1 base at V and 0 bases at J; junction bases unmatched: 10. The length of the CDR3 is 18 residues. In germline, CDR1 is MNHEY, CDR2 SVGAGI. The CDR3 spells CASSYFSSGPLSTDTQYF. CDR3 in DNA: TGTGCCAGCAGTTACTTTTCTAGCGGACCCCTTAGCACAGATACGCAGTATTTT.

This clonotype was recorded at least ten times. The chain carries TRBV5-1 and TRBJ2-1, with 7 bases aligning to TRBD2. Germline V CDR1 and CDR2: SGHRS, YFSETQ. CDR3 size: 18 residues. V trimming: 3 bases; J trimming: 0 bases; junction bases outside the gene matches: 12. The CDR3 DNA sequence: TGCGCCAGCAGCTCAGGGAGGGCACTAGCGCTCTCCTACAATGAGCAGTTCTTC. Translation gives CASSSGRALALSYNEQFF.

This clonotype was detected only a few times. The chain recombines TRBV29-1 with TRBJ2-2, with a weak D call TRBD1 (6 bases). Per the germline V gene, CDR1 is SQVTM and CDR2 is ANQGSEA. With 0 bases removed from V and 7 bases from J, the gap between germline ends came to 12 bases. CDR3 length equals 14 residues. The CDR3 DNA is TGCAGCGTTGAAGAGGCAGGGGAAATCGGGGAGCTGTTTTTT. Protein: CSVEEAGEIGELFF.

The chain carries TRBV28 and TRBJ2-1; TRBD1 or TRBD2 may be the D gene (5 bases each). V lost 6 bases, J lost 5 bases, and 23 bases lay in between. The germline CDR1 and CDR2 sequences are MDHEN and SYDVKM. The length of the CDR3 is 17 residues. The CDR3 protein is CASSLILGRTLDNEQFF. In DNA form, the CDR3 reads TGTGCCAGCAGCTTGATTTTGGGACGGACTTTGGACAATGAGCAGTTCTTC.

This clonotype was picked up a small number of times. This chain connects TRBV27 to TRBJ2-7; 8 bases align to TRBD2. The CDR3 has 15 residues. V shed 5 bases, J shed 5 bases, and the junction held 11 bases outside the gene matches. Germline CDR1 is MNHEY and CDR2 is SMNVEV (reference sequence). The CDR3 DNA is TGTGCCAGCAGTCCCACCAGCGGGAGTGCACACGAGCAGTACTTC. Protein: CASSPTSGSAHEQYF.

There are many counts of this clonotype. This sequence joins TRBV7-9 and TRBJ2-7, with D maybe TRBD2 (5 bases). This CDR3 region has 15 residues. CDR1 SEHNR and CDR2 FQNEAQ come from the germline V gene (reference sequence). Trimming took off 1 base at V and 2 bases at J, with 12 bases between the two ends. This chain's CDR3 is CASSLGPGITYEQYF. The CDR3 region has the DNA TGTGCCAGCAGCTTAGGTCCGGGGATCACCTACGAGCAGTACTTC.

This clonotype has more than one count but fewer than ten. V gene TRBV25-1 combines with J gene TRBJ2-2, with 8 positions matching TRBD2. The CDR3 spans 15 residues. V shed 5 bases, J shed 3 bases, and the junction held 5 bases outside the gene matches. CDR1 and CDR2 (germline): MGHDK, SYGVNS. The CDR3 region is CASSRAGGYTGELFF. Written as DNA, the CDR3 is TGTGCCAGCAGTCGGGCGGGAGGCTACACCGGGGAGCTGTTTTTT.

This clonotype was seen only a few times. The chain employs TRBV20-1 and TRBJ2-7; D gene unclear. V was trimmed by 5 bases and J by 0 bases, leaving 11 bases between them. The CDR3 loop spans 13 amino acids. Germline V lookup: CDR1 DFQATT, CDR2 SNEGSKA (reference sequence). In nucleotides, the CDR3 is TGCAGTGCTCGAATAGCTGCCTCCTACGAGCAGTACTTC. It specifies CSARIAASYEQYF.

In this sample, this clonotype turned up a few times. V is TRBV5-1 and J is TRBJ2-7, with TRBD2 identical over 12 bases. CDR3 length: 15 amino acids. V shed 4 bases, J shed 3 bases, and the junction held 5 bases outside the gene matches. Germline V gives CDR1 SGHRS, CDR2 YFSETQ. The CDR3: CASSRGTSGYYEQYF. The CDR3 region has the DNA TGCGCCAGCAGCCGCGGGACTAGCGGGTACTACGAGCAGTACTTC.

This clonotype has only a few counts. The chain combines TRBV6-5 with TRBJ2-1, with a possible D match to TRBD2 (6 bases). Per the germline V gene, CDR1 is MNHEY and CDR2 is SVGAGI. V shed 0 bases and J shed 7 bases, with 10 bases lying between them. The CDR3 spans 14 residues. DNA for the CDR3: TGTGCCAGCAGTTACTCTGCGGGAACAAATGAGCAGTTCTTC. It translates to CASSYSAGTNEQFF.

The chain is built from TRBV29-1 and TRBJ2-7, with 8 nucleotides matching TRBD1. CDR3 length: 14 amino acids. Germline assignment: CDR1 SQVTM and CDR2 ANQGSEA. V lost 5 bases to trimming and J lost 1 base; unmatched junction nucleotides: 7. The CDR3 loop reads CSVWTGLGSYEQYF. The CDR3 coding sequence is TGCAGCGTTTGGACAGGGTTGGGGTCCTACGAGCAGTACTTC.

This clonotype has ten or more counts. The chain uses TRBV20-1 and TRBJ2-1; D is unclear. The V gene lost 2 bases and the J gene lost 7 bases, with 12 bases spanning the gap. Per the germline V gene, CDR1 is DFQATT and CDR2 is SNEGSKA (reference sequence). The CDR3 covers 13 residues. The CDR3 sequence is CSARSPFYNEQFF. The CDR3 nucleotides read TGCAGTGCTAGATCCCCATTCTATAATGAGCAGTTCTTC.

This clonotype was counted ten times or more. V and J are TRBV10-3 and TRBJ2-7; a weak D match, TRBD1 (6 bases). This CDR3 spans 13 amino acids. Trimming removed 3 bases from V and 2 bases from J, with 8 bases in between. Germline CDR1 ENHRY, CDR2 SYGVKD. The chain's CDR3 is CAISDRGAYEQYF. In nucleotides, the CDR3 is TGTGCCATCAGTGACAGGGGAGCCTACGAGCAGTACTTC.

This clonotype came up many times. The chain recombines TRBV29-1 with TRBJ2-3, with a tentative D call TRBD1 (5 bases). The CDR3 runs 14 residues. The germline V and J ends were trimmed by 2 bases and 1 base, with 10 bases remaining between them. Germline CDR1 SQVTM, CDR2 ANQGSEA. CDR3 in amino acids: CSVERGIRTDTQYF. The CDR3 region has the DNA TGCAGCGTTGAAAGGGGAATACGCACAGATACGCAGTATTTT.

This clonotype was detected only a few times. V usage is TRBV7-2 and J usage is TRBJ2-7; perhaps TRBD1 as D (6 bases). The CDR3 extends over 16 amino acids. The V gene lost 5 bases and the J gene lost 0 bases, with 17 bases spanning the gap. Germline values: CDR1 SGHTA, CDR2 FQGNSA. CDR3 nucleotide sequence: TGTGCCAGCAGCCCTCAGGGGCAGGAGAACTCCTACGAGCAGTACTTC. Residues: CASSPQGQENSYEQYF.

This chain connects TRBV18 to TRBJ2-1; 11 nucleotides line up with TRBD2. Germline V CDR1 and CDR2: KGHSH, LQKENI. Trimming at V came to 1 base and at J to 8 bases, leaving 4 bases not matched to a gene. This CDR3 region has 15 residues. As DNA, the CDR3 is TGTGCCAGCTCACCACGGCTAGCGGGAGGCGATGAGCAGTTCTTC. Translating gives CASSPRLAGGDEQFF.

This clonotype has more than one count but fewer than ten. The CDR3 spells CASSPSGKLEQYF. CDR3 coding DNA: TGCGCCAGCAGCCCTAGCGGGAAACTCGAGCAGTACTTC. The chain couples TRBV5-1 to TRBJ2-7; 9 bases agree with TRBD2. The J segment lost 6 bases and the V segment lost 4 bases, leaving 5 bases of the junction unmatched. Germline V gives CDR1 SGHRS, CDR2 YFSETQ. This CDR3 is 13 amino acids long.

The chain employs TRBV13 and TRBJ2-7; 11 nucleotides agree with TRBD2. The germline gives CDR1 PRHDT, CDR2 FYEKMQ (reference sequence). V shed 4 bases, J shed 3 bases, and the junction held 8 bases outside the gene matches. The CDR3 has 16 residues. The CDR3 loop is CASSSRGLAGYYEQYF. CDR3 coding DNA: TGTGCCAGCAGCTCCCGAGGACTAGCGGGTTACTACGAGCAGTACTTC.

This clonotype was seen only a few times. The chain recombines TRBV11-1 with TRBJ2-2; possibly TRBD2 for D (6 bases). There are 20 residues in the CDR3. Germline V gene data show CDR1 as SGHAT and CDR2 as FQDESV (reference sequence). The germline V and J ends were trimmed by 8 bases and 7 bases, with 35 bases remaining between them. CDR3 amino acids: CASDEPATSGFRATYGELFF. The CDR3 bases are TGTGCCAGCGACGAACCGGCGACTAGTGGTTTTAGGGCCACCTACGGGGAGCTGTTTTTT. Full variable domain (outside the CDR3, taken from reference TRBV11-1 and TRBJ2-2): EAEVAQSPRYKITEKSQAVAFWCDPISGHATLYWYRQILGQGPELLVQFQDESVVDDSQLPKDRFSAERLKGVDSTLKIQPAELGDSAMYLCASDEPATSGFRATYGELFFGEGSRLTVL.

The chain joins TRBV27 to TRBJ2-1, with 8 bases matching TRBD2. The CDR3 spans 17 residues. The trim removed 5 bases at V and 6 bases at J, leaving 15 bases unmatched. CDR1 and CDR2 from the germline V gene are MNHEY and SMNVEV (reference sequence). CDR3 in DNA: TGTGCCAGCAGTGGGCAAGGGGTAGCGGGACTTCTCAATGAGCAGTTCTTC. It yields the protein CASSGQGVAGLLNEQFF.

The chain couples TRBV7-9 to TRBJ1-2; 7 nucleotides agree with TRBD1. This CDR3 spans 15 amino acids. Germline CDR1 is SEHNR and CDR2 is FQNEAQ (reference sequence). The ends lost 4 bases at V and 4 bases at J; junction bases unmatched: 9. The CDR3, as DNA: TGTGCCAGCAGCTCTCCGACAGGGCTTGGCTATGGCTACACCTTC. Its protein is CASSSPTGLGYGYTF.

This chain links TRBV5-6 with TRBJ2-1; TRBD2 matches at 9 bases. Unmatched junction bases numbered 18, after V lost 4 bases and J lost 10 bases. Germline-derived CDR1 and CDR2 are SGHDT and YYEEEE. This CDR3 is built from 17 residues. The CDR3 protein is CASSPEVGQVSGREQFF. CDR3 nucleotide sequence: TGTGCCAGCAGCCCCGAGGTCGGACAGGTTAGCGGGAGAGAGCAGTTCTTC.

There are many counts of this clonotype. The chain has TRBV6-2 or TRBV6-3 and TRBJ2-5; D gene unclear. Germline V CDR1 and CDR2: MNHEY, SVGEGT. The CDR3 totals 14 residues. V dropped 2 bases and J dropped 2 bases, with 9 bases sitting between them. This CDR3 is CASSYAGGQETQYF. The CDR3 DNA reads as TGTGCCAGCAGTTACGCCGGTGGTCAAGAGACCCAGTACTTC.

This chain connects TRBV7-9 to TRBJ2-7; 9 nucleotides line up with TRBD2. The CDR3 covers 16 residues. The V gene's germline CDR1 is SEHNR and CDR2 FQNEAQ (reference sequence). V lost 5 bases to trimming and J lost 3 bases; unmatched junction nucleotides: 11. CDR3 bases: TGTGCCAGCAGCCCTATGGGGTCTAGCGGGGTCTACGAGCAGTACTTC. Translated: CASSPMGSSGVYEQYF.